Each of the 19 T cell receptor beta chains below was sequenced from the same sample in a study of blood T cell repertoires in COVID-19. Some clones are missing from TCRdb's copy, which holds only in-frame ones; the method was immunoSEQ multiplex PCR. The sample yields almost 500,000 clones, roughly nine tenths seen once. Material: PBMCs or T cells enriched from blood (not recorded which). Source of these receptors: a woman aged 60-70 years who had recovered from COVID-19.

This clone was counted a few times. This sample also contains other DNA sequences that code for the same CDR3. The chain has TRBV6-5 and TRBJ1-5, with D tentatively TRBD1 (5 bases). Germline lookup yields CDR1 MNHEY and CDR2 SVGAGI. V dropped 0 bases and J dropped 2 bases, with 5 bases sitting between them. The CDR3 is 14 residues long. CDR3 loop: CASSYSGGNQPQHF. CDR3 DNA: TGTGCCAGCAGTTACTCAGGGGGCAATCAGCCCCAGCATTTT.

The chain links TRBV7-6 to TRBJ2-1; a possible D gene is TRBD1 (5 bases). Germline CDR1 is SGHVS and CDR2 is FNYEAQ. V lost 4 bases to trimming and J lost 2 bases, with 18 bases between them. The CDR3 length is 17 residues. The DNA for the CDR3 is TGTGCCAGCAGCTCGGATCCACAGGATTATACCTACAATGAGCAGTTCTTC. This encodes CASSSDPQDYTYNEQFF. Variable domain in full (rest from reference TRBV7-6 and TRBJ2-1): GAGVSQSPRYKVTKRGQDVALRCDPISGHVSLYWYRQALGQGPEFLTYFNYEAQQDKSGLPNDRFSAERPEGSISTLTIQRTEQRDSAMYRCASSSDPQDYTYNEQFFGPGTRLTVL.

The V and J genes are TRBV25-1 and TRBJ1-2; 10 bases are shared with TRBD1. The CDR3 totals 18 residues. The trim removed 6 bases at V and 4 bases at J, leaving 17 bases unmatched. Germline V gene lookup returns CDR1 MGHDK and CDR2 SYGVNS. The CDR3 DNA reads as TGTGCCAGCAGCCAACGTCCCGGGACAGGGGCCGGACCCTATGGCTACACCTTC. The encoded protein is CASSQRPGTGAGPYGYTF.

Details on this clone: Other DNA sequences in this specimen translate into the identical CDR3. The chain employs TRBV29-1 and TRBJ1-1, with D unresolved. The V gene's germline CDR1 is SQVTM and CDR2 ANQGSEA. The ends were cut back, 5 bases at V and 1 base at J, with 2 bases in the middle. The CDR3 runs to 10 residues. The CDR3 spells CSVQNTEAFF. CDR3 sequence (DNA): TGCAGCGTTCAGAACACTGAAGCTTTCTTT.

The chain employs TRBV10-1 and TRBJ1-2, with TRBD1 as a possible D gene (6 bases). The CDR3 has 11 amino acids. CDR1 WNHNN and CDR2 SYGVQD come from the germline V gene (reference sequence). V was clipped by 6 bases and J by 7 bases, with 9 bases between them. For the CDR3, the DNA is TGCGCCAGCAGGACAGGCGCTGGCTACACCTTC. Residues: CASRTGAGYTF.

The CDR3 here is CATSDTSGGLDTQYF. The CDR3 DNA reads as TGTGCCACCAGTGATACTAGCGGGGGGCTTGATACGCAGTATTTT. J is TRBJ2-3 and V is TRBV24-1, with 12 bases aligning to TRBD2. The V gene end was trimmed by 3 bases and the J gene end by 6 bases; junction bases not matched to a gene: 3. The CDR3 covers 15 residues. Per the germline V gene, CDR1 is KGHDR and CDR2 is SFDVKD.

J is TRBJ1-5 and V is TRBV18; TRBD1 is a possible D gene (6 bases). The CDR3 consists of 15 residues. The V end was cut by 3 bases, the J end by 0 bases, with 9 bases between. Per the germline V gene, CDR1 is KGHSH and CDR2 is LQKENI. CDR3 in amino acids: CASSPGQYSNQPQHF. CDR3 DNA sequence: TGTGCCAGCTCACCTGGACAGTATAGCAATCAGCCCCAGCATTTT.

The chain couples TRBV9 to TRBJ2-3, with D possibly being TRBD1 (5 bases). From germline, CDR1 is SGDLS and CDR2 YYNGEE. The CDR3 sequence is 15 residues long. V was trimmed by 0 bases and J by 5 bases, leaving 13 bases between them. The CDR3 region has the DNA TGTGCCAGCAGCGTAGCTTCAGGGTTCGGAGATACGCAGTATTTT. This gives the protein CASSVASGFGDTQYF. Drawing the rest from reference TRBV9 and TRBJ2-3, the complete variable domain is DSGVTQTPKHLITATGQRVTLRCSPRSGDLSVYWYQQSLDQGLQFLIQYYNGEERAKGNILERFSAQQFPDLHSELNLSSLELGDSALYFCASSVASGFGDTQYFGPGTRLTVL.

The rearrangement uses TRBV4-1 and TRBJ2-7, with 15 bases aligning to TRBD2. Per germline, CDR1 MGHRA and CDR2 YSYEKL. The CDR3 runs to 14 residues. The V segment lost 8 bases and the J segment 3 bases; nucleotides outside the gene matches: 2. The chain's CDR3 is CASGTSGGNYEQYF. The CDR3 DNA reads TGCGCCAGCGGGACTAGCGGGGGGAACTACGAGCAGTACTTC.

The chain has TRBV30 and TRBJ1-1, with TRBD1 as a possible D gene (5 bases). The ends were cut back, 4 bases at V and 5 bases at J, with 14 bases in the middle. Germline V gene lookup returns CDR1 GTSNPN and CDR2 SVGIG (reference sequence). The CDR3 extends over 13 amino acids. The chain's CDR3 is CAWKRGSKTEAFF. CDR3 bases: TGTGCCTGGAAGCGGGGGTCGAAAACTGAAGCTTTCTTT.

V usage is TRBV4-1 and J usage is TRBJ2-7; 10 bases are shared with TRBD1. Germline V CDR1 and CDR2: MGHRA, YSYEKL. Losses at the gene ends were 2 bases for V and 2 bases for J; bases not matched to a gene: 3. This CDR3 has 15 residues. CDR3 in amino acids: CASSQTGTGAYEQYF. The CDR3 bases are TGCGCCAGCAGCCAAACCGGGACAGGGGCCTACGAGCAGTACTTC.

The chain employs TRBV27 and TRBJ1-4; D remains ambiguous. This CDR3 comprises 14 residues. Germline V CDR1 and CDR2: MNHEY, SMNVEV (reference sequence). With 6 bases removed from V and 8 bases from J, the gap between germline ends came to 16 bases. CDR3 DNA sequence: TGTGCCAGCAGCCAAGGGCGGGCGGGGGAAAAACTGTTTTTT. It codes for CASSQGRAGEKLFF.

The chain employs TRBV29-1 and TRBJ1-2; 7 positions match TRBD1. The CDR3 covers 12 residues. Germline CDR1 and CDR2: SQVTM and ANQGSEA. The ends lost 7 bases at V and 4 bases at J; junction bases unmatched: 6. The CDR3 nucleotides are TGCAGCGGAGAACAGGGGATCTATGGCTACACCTTC. Translating it yields CSGEQGIYGYTF.

The V gene is TRBV6-5, the J gene TRBJ1-2; D is perhaps TRBD1 (6 bases). Looked up from germline, CDR1 is MNHEY and CDR2 is SVGAGI. Trimming pared 6 bases from V and 2 bases from J, leaving 13 bases between. The CDR3 consists of 14 residues. The CDR3 region has the DNA TGTGCCAGCAGCGCCATTACAGGGAACTATGGCTACACCTTC. Amino acids: CASSAITGNYGYTF.

The V gene is TRBV11-2, the J gene TRBJ2-2; maybe TRBD1 (6 bases). Germline V gives CDR1 SGHAT, CDR2 FQNNGV. The V end lost 2 bases, the J end lost 7 bases, and 8 bases lay between the germline ends. The CDR3 is 13 amino acids. For the CDR3, the DNA is TGTGCCAGCAGCTTAAACAGGGTCGGGGAGCTGTTTTTT. Its translation: CASSLNRVGELFF.

J is TRBJ1-2 and V is TRBV19; 7 bases agree with TRBD1. Germline V CDR1 and CDR2: LNHDA, SQIVND (reference sequence). Losses at the gene ends were 5 bases for V and 8 bases for J; bases not matched to a gene: 11. The CDR3 consists of 14 residues. This CDR3 is CASSPTLGGEGYTF. CDR3 nucleotides: TGTGCCAGTAGTCCCACCCTAGGGGGCGAAGGCTACACCTTC.

The CDR3 bases are TGCGCCAGCAGAGCCCTGTCGGGGTTCGGCGAGCAGTACTTC. Amino acid sequence: CASRALSGFGEQYF. The chain joins TRBV5-1 to TRBJ2-7; D is possibly TRBD2 (5 bases). The V end was cut by 5 bases, the J end by 6 bases, with 18 bases between. In germline, CDR1 is SGHRS, CDR2 YFSETQ. This CDR3 is 14 amino acids long.

The chain is built from TRBV29-1 and TRBJ1-4; D ambiguous. Germline lookup yields CDR1 SQVTM and CDR2 ANQGSEA. This CDR3 has 13 amino acids. Trimming removed 7 bases from V and 7 bases from J, with 16 bases in between. CDR3 in DNA: TGCAGCGCCGCTGAAGCCAACGGTGAAAAACTGTTTTTT. Translating it yields CSAAEANGEKLFF.

The V gene is TRBV7-2, the J gene TRBJ2-3, with D unclear. The germline CDR1 and CDR2 sequences are SGHTA and FQGNSA. Trimming took off 2 bases at V and 0 bases at J, with 9 bases between the two ends. The CDR3 runs 15 residues. Here the CDR3 DNA reads TGTGCCAGCAGCTTACGGTCAGGTAGCACAGATACGCAGTATTTT. It specifies CASSLRSGSTDTQYF.